This entry concerns a single T cell receptor (beta chain). Its antigen is still unknown. At one boundary the junction diverges from the germline segment, which might be a read error. The sample belongs to a study of blood T cells in healthy people across ages (dated by TCRdb to between 2014 and 2017). With respect to the entire study: In model experiments, template switching captured about one uniquely barcoded TCR beta cDNA molecule for every two T cells. To avoid experimental bias, donors of different ages were spread randomly across the sequencing lanes. The study measured age-related changes in TCR beta repertoire diversity using deep sequencing normalized with unique cDNA molecular identifiers. Donors were grouped into four age groups: young (average 16 years), middle-aged (39), aged (around 66) and long-lived (less than 85). Using the same blood draw, the study looked at two additional independent replicas of 1 million unique cDNA reads for two donors, one aged 18 to 30 and the other aged 80 or older. The paper as a whole reports these results and caveats: Since profiling was done on bulk unsorted PBMCs, naive and antigen-experienced compartments could not be conclusively compared. Observed TCR beta diversity per million T cells fell roughly linearly with age, and a significant reduction was already apparent by age roughly 40. Because donor CMV infection status was unknown, age-related changes in expanded clonotypes were potentially confounded. A strong correlation was found between observed TCR beta diversity and the percentage of naive T cells measured by flow cytometry. Estimates of total diversity based on one million sequenced T cells were regarded as lower bounds and as underestimates. Compared with the aged group, more naive CD4+ T cells, fewer expanded clones and increased TCR diversity were shown by the long-lived group, suggesting age selection.

Systemically healthy Caucasian individuals from Russia, roughly 40 in total and aged 6 to 90 years, were included as donors. Each donor gave 9 to 10 milliliters of peripheral blood, collected into EDTA-treated Vacutainer tubes. PBMCs were isolated by Ficoll-Paque density-gradient centrifugation, with at least 6 million obtained per sample. Total RNA was extracted from PBMCs with Trizol reagent, with at least 5.5 micrograms obtained per sample. For every donor, an aliquot of PBMCs went through flow cytometry to measure the percentages of naive CD45RAhigh/CD27high T cells. Library prep was done by 5' RACE. Reads for this sample came from an Illumina HiSeq 2500. A second 7 to 11 cycle PCR used a sample-barcoded 5' primer and a J-beta primer mix. A template-switch 5' adaptor carrying 12 random nucleotides introduced a unique molecular identifier onto each TCR beta cDNA molecule. Each sample yielded at least 3 million CDR3-containing paired-end reads. First-strand cDNA was synthesized from all RNA with the Mint cDNA synthesis kit, primed by a TRBC-specific oligonucleotide. Following uracil-DNA glycosylase treatment, a first 18-cycle PCR with universal primers M1SS and BC2_uni_R was performed on all cDNA. Per the original workflow: For normalization, 1 million high-quality reads were randomly selected from each sample, with every read carrying a distinct molecular identifier. Reads sharing molecular identifiers were discarded rather than binned into consensus sequences. MiTCR, set to a Q25 quality threshold and the strictest error-elimination algorithm, was used for CDR3 identification, clonotype clustering and error correction. A nonparametric unseen species model with Euler transformation was used to estimate lower-bound total TCR beta diversity. TCRdb's own reprocessing of the public reads used fastp at Q25 and MiXCR and kept productive beta chains. Each record represents a unique CDR3 protein, reported with the most common genes and DNA among its rows. The authors' filters were not applied to this entry. The table for this sample lists around 1,500,000 distinct CDR3 sequences; approximately 30% of them were counted only once. In total, the top ten clones hold 7% to 9% of the sample.

Reading the germline V gene (reference sequence) gives CDR1 MNHEY and CDR2 SMNVEV. The CDR3 contains 14 residues, cysteine and phenylalanine counted. Only the CDR3 portion is preserved as DNA: 42 bases, with reading frame beginning at the first base. The V gene is TRBV27 and the J gene is TRBJ1-5; a tentative D call is TRBD1 (6 bases match). Sequences were obtained from blood. This clonotype was sampled from a woman in her 30s in good health. The DNA reads TGTGCCAGCAGTATCAGGGGAAGGTATCAGCCCCAGCATTTC. This encodes CASSIRGRYQPQHF.